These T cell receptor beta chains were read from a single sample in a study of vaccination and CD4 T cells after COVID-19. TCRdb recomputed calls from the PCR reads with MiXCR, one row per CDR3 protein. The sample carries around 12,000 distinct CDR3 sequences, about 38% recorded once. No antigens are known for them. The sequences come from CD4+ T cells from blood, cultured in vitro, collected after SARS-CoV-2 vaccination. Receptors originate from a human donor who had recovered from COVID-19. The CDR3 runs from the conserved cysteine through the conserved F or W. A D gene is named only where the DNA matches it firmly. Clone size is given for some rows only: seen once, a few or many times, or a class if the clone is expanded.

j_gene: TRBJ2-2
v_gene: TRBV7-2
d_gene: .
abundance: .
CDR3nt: TGTGCCAGCAGCTTAGTCGTAGTTACCGGGGAGCTGTTTTTT
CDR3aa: CASSLVVVTGELFF

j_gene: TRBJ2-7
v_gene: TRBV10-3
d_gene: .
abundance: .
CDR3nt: TGTGCCATCAGTGTCCGGGGCAGCGACTACGAGCAGTACTTC
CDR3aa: CAISVRGSDYEQYF

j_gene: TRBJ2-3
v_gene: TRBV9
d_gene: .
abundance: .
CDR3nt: TGTGCCAGCAGCCCCTTTGGAGGATCTCCGACTTCCACAGATACGCAGTATTTT
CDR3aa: CASSPFGGSPTSTDTQYF

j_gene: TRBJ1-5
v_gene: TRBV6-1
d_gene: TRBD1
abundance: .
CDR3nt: TGTGCCAGCGGAAGCCGGGACAGGGGGCACAATCAGCCCCAGCATTTT
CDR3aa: CASGSRDRGHNQPQHF

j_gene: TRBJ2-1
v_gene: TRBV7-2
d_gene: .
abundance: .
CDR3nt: TGTGCCAGCAGCTTAGTGGCGGGTATCATTTACAATGAGCAGTTCTTC
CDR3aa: CASSLVAGIIYNEQFF

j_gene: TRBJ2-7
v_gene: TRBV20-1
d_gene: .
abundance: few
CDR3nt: TGCAGTGCTAGGGGGGCACATTACGAGCAGTACTTC
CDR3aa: CSARGAHYEQYF

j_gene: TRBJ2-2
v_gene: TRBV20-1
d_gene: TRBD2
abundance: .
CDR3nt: TGCAGTGCTAGGGCTGTGAAGCGCGGGAGTGTCGGGGAGCTGTTTTTT
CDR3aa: CSARAVKRGSVGELFF

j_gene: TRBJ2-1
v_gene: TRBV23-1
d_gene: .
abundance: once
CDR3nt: TGCGCCAGCAGTCAATCCAGAGAGCAGTTCTTC
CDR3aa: CASSQSREQFF

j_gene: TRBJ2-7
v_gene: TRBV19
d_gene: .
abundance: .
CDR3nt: TGTGCCAGTAGTAGCCGGGGCCCCGGGGGCCCACCTTACGAGCAGTACTTC
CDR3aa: CASSSRGPGGPPYEQYF

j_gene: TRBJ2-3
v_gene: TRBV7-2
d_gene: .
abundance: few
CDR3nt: TGTGCCAGCAGCTTGGGACTGACGCGGACCAGCACAGATACGCAGTATTTT
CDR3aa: CASSLGLTRTSTDTQYF

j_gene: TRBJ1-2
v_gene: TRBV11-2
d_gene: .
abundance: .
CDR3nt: TGTGCCAGCAGCTTAGGGGCCCGCCCTTACTATGGCTACACCTTC
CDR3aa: CASSLGARPYYGYTF

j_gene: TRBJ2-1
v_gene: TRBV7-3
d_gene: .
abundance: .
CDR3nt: TGTGCCAGCAGCTTAAATCCGCCTCCTTCCTACAATGAGCAGTTCTTC
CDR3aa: CASSLNPPPSYNEQFF

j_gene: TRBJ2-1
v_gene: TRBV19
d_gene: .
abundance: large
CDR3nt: TGTGCCAGTAGTACCCCTTTGGGGGAGGCCGACGACAATGAGCAGTTCTTC
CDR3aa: CASSTPLGEADDNEQFF

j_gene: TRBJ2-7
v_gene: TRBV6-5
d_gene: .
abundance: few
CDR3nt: TGTGCCAGCAGTTACGGCCCGGGACGGGATGGGGAGCAGTACTTC
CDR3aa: CASSYGPGRDGEQYF

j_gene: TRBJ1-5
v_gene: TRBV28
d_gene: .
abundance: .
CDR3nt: TGTGCCAGCAGTAACGCACAGGGTTCGAGCAATCAGCCCCAGCATTTT
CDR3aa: CASSNAQGSSNQPQHF